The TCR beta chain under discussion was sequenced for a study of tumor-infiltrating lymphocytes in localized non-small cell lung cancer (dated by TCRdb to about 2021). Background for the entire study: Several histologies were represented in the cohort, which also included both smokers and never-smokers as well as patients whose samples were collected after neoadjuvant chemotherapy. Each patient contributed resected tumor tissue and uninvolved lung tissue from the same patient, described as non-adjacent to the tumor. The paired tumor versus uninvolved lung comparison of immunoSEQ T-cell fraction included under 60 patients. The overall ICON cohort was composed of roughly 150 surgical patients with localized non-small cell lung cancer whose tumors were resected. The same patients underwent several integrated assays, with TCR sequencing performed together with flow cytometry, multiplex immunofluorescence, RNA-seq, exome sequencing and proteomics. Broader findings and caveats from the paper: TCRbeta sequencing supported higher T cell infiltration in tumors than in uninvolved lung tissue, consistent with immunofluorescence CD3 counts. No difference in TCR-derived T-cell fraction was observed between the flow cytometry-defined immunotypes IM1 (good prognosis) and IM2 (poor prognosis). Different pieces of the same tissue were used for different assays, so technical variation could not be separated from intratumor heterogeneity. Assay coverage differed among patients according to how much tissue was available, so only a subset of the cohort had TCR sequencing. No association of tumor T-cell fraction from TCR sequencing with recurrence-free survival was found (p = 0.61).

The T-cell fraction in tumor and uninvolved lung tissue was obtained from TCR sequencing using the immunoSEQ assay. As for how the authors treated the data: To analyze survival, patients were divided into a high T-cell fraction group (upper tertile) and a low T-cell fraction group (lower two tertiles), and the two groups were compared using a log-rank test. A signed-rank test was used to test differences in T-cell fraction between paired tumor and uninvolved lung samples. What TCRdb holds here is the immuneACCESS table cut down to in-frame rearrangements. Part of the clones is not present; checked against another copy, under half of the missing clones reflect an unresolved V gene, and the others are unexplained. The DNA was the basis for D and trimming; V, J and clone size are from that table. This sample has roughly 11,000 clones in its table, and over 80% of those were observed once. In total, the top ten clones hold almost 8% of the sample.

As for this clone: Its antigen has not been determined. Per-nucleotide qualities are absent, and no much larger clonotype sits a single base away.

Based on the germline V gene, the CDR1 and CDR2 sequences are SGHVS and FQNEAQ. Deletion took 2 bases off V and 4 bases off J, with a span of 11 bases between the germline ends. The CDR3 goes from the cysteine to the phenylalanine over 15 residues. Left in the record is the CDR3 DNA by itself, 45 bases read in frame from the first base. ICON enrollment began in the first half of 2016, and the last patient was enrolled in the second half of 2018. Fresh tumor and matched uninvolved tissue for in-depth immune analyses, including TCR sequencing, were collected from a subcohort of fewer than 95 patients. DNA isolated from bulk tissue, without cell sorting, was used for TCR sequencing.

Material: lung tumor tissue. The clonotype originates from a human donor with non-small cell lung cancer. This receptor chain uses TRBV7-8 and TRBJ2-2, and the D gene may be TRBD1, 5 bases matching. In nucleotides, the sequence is TGTGCCAGCAGCTTACTCCAGGGCGGCACCGGGGAGCTGTTTTTT. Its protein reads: CASSLLQGGTGELFF.